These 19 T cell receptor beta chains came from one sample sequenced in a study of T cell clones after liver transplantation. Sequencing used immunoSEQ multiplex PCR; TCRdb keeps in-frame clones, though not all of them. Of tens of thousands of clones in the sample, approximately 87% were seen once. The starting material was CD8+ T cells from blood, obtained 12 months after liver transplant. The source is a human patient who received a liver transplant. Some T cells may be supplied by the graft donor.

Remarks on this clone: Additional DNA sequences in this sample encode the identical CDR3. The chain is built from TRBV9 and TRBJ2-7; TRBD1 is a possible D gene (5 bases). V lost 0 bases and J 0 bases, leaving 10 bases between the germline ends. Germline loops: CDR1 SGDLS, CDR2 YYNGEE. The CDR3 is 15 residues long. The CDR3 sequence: CASSVGDSSSYEQYF. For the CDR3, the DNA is TGTGCCAGCAGCGTAGGTGACAGTAGCTCCTACGAGCAGTACTTC.

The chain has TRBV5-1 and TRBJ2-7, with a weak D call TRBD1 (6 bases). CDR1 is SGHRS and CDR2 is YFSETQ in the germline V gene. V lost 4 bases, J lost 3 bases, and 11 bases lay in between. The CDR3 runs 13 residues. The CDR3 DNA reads TGCGCCAGCAGCACCGGACAGCGCTACGAGCAGTACTTC. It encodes CASSTGQRYEQYF.

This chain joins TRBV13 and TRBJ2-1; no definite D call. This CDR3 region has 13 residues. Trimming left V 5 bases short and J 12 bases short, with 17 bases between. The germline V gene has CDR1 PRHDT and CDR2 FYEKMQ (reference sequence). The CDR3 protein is CASSPGRALAQFF. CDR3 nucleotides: TGTGCCAGCAGCCCCGGACGGGCTTTGGCGCAGTTCTTC. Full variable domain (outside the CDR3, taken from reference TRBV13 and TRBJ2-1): AAGVIQSPRHLIKEKRETATLKCYPIPRHDTVYWYQQGPGQDPQFLISFYEKMQSDKGSIPDRFSAQQFSDYHSELNMSSLELGDSALYFCASSPGRALAQFFGPGTRLTVL.

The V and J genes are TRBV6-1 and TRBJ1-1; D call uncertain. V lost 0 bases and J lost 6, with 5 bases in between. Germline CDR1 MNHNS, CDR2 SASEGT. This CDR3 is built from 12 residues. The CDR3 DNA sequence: TGTGCCAGCAGTGAAGCGGGGTCTGAAGCTTTCTTT. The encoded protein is CASSEAGSEAFF.

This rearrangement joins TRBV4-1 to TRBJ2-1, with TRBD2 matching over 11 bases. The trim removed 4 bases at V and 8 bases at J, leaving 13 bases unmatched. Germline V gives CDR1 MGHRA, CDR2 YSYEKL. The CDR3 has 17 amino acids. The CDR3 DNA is TGCGCCAGCAGCCCCGCCCCGACTAGCGGGATTCGAGATGAGCAGTTCTTC. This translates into CASSPAPTSGIRDEQFF.

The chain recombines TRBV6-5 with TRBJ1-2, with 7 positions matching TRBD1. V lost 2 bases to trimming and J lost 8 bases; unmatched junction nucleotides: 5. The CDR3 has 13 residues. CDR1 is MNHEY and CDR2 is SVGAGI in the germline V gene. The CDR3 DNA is TGTGCCAGCAGTTACACGACAGGGTACGGCTACACCTTC. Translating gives CASSYTTGYGYTF.

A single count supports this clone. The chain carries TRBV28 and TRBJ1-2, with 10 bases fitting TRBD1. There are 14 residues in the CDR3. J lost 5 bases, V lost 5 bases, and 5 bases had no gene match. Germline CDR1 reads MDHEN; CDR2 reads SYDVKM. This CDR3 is CASSGTGEGYGYTF. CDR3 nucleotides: TGTGCCAGCAGTGGGACAGGGGAAGGTTATGGCTACACCTTC.

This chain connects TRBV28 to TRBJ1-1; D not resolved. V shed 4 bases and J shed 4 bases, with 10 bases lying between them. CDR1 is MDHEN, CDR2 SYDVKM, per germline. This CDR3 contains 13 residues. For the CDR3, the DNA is TGTGCCAGCAGTTGGCGGGGTACCACTGAAGCTTTCTTT. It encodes CASSWRGTTEAFF.

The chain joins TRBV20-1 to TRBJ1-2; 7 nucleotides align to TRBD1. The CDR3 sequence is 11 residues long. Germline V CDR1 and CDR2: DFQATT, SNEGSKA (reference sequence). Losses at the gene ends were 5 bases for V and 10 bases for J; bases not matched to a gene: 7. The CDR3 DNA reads TGCAGTGCTGTGGCAGGGGGTGACTACACCTTC. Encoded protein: CSAVAGGDYTF.

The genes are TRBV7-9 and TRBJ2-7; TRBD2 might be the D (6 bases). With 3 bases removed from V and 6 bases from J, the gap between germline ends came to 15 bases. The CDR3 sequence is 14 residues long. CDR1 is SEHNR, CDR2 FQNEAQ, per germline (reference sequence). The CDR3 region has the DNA TGTGCCAGCAGCTTCCCCGGGACTCCACTCGAGCAGTACTTC. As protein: CASSFPGTPLEQYF.

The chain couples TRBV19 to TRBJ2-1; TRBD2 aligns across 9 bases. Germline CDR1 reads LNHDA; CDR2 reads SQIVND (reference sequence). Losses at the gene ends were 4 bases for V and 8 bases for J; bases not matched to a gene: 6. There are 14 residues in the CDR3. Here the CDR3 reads CASSTIAGDYEQFF. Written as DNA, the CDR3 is TGTGCCAGTAGTACCATAGCGGGAGATTATGAGCAGTTCTTC.

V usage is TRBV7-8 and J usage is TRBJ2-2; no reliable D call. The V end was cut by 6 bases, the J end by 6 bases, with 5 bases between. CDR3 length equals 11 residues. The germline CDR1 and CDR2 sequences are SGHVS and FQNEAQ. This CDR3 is CASRESGELFF. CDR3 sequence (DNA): TGTGCCAGCAGGGAATCCGGGGAGCTGTTTTTT.

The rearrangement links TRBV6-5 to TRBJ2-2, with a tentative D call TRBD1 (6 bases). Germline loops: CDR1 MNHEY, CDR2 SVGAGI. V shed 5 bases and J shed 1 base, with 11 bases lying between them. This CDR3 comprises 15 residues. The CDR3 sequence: CASSPQGWNTGELFF. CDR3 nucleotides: TGTGCCAGCAGTCCCCAGGGGTGGAACACCGGGGAGCTGTTTTTT.

The CDR3 reads CASSLGTGNQPQHF. DNA for the CDR3: TGTGCCAGCAGTTTGGGTACAGGGAATCAGCCCCAGCATTTT. The rearrangement joins TRBV28 to TRBJ1-5; tentative D call: TRBD1 (6 bases). V was pared by 3 bases and J by 4 bases, with 10 bases between. Germline values: CDR1 MDHEN, CDR2 SYDVKM. This CDR3 region has 14 residues.

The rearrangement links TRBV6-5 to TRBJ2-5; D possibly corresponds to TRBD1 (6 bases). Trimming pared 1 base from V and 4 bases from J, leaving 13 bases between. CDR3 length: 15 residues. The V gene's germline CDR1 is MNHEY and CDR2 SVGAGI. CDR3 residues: CASSYYYRDGETQYF. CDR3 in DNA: TGTGCCAGCAGTTACTACTACAGGGACGGAGAGACCCAGTACTTC.

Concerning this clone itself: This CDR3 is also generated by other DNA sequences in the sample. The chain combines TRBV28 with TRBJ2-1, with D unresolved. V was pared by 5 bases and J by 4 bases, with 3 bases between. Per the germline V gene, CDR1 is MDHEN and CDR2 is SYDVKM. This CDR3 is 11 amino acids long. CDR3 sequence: CASSEYNEQFF. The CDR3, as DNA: TGTGCCAGCAGTGAGTACAATGAGCAGTTCTTC.

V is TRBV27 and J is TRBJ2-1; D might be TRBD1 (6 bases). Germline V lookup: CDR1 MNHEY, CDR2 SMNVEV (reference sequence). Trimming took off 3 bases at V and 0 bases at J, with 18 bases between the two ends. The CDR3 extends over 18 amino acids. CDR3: CASSFTGSFAFSYNEQFF. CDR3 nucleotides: TGTGCCAGCAGTTTCACAGGGAGTTTCGCTTTCTCCTACAATGAGCAGTTCTTC.

The CDR3: CASSVGTESSYEQYF. The CDR3 DNA sequence: TGTGCCAGCAGCGTCGGGACAGAGAGCTCCTACGAGCAGTACTTC. This chain connects TRBV9 to TRBJ2-7; 7 bases line up with TRBD1. V gave up 2 bases and J gave up 0 bases; unmatched junction bases: 5. Germline CDR1 and CDR2: SGDLS and YYNGEE. The CDR3 consists of 15 residues.

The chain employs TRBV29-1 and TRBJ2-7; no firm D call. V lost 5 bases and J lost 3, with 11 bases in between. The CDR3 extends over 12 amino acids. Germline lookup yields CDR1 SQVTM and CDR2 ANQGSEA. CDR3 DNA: TGCAGCGTTCAAGGACGGAGCTACGAGCAGTACTTC. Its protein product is CSVQGRSYEQYF.